These T cell receptor beta chains were read from a single sample in a study of blood T cell repertoires in COVID-19. The assay was immunoSEQ multiplex PCR, and TCRdb's table has in-frame clones only and misses some. In the table there are 45,000 to 70,000 clones, about nine tenths of which are singletons. The source material was peripheral blood. Receptors were obtained from a woman of 80 years or more with COVID-19, enrolled during active disease. Both conserved end residues are part of each CDR3. A D gene is named only where the DNA matches it firmly. Size values are once, few and many counts, or a class for expanded clones, and some rows have none.

D	size	V	J	CDR3	DNA
-	-	TRBV11-2	TRBJ2-5	CASSLSHGRETQYF	TGTGCCAGCAGCTTATCACATGGGAGGGAGACCCAGTACTTC
-	-	TRBV21-1	TRBJ2-6	CASSKGFGSGSSGANVLTF	-
-	-	TRBV7-9	TRBJ2-5	CASSLDGGKQYF	TGTGCCAGCAGCTTAGATGGGGGCAAACAGTACTTC
-	-	TRBV6-5	TRBJ1-2	CASSYSRVRGYTF	TGTGCCAGCAGTTACTCCAGGGTGAGAGGCTACACCTTC
TRBD1	-	TRBV5-1	TRBJ2-1	CASTMTGGAYNEQFF	TGCGCCAGCACCATGACAGGGGGGGCCTACAATGAGCAGTTCTTC
-	-	TRBV18	TRBJ2-7	CASSPGGVYEQYF	TGTGCCAGCTCACCAGGGGGCGTTTACGAGCAGTACTTC
TRBD1	-	TRBV25-1	TRBJ1-2	CASLQTGTGVGYTF	TGTGCCAGCTTACAAACCGGGACAGGGGTTGGCTACACCTTC
-	-	TRBV28	TRBJ2-1	CASSLRGLYNEQFF	TGTGCCAGCAGTTTACGGGGGTTATACAATGAGCAGTTCTTC
-	-	TRBV28	TRBJ1-1	CASSLVADTEAFF	TGTGCCAGCAGTTTAGTTGCAGACACTGAAGCTTTCTTT
-	-	TRBV7-3	TRBJ1-3	CASHMTGNTIYF	TGTGCTTCCCACATGACTGGAAACACCATATATTTT
-	-	TRBV7-9	TRBJ1-3	CASSSYTVGNTIYF	TGTGCCAGCAGCTCTTACACAGTCGGAAACACCATATATTTT
TRBD1	-	TRBV5-1	TRBJ2-3	CASSLVTGGFTDTQYF	TGCGCCAGCAGCTTGGTAACAGGGGGTTTCACAGATACGCAGTATTTT
TRBD2	-	TRBV6-5	TRBJ2-7	CASSYSATSGTYEQYF	TGTGCCAGCAGTTACTCGGCGACTAGCGGGACCTACGAGCAGTACTTC
-	once	TRBV5-1	TRBJ2-5	CASSGGRMEETQYF	TGCGCCAGCAGCGGAGGGAGGATGGAAGAGACCCAGTACTTC
-	-	TRBV20-1	TRBJ2-5	CSARSAETQYF	TGCAGTGCTAGATCCGCGGAGACCCAGTACTTC
-	-	TRBV6-5	TRBJ2-2	CASWPYTGELFF	TGTGCCAGTTGGCCCTACACCGGGGAGCTGTTTTTT
-	-	TRBV19	TRBJ1-2	CASVKQGPANYGYTF	TGTGCCAGTGTCAAACAGGGACCGGCTAACTATGGCTACACCTTC
-	-	TRBV6-2/TRBV6-3	TRBJ1-5	CASSYGMGASNQPQHF	TGTGCCAGCAGTTACGGGATGGGGGCGAGCAATCAGCCCCAGCATTTT
-	-	TRBV7-2	TRBJ1-4	CASSGGGATNEKLFF	TGTGCCAGCAGTGGGGGGGGTGCAACTAATGAAAAACTGTTTTTT
TRBD1	-	TRBV6-1	TRBJ1-4	CASSDLQGTNEKLFF	TGTGCCAGCAGTGACCTACAGGGGACTAATGAAAAACTGTTTTTT
TRBD1	-	TRBV5-1	TRBJ1-1	CASSLGQLLNTEAFF	TGCGCCAGCAGCCTGGGACAGCTTTTGAACACTGAAGCTTTCTTT
TRBD1	-	TRBV5-1	TRBJ1-1	CASSPTGVTEAFF	TGCGCCAGCAGCCCGACAGGGGTCACTGAAGCTTTCTTT